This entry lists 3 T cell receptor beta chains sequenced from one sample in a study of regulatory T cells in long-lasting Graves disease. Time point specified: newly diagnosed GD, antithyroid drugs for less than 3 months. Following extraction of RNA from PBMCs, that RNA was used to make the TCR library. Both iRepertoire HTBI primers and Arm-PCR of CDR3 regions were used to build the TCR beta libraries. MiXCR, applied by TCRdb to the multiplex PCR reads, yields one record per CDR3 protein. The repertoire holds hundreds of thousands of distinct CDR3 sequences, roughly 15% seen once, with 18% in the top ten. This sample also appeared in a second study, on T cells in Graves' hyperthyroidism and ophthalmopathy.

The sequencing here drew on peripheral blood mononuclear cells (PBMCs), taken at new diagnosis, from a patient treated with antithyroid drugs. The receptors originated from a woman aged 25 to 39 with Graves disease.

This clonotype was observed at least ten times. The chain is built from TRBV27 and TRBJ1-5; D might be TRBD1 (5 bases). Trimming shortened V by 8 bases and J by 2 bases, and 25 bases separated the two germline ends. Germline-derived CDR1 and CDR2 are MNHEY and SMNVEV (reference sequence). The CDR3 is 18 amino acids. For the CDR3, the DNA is TGTGCCAGCCCCGGCTCGGGGAGCAGGGAGGGAGGCAATCAGCCCCAGCATTTT. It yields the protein CASPGSGSREGGNQPQHF.

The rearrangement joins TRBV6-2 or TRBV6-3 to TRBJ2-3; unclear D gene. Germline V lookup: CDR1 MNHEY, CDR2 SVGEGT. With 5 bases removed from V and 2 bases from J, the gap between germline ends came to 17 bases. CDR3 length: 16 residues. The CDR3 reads CASSERPDATTDTQYF. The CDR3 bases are TGTGCCAGCAGTGAACGGCCGGATGCCACCACAGATACGCAGTATTTT.

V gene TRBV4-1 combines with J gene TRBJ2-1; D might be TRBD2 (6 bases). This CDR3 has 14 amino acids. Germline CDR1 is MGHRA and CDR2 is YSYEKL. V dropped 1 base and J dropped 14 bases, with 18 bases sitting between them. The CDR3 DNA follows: TGCGCCAGCAGCCAAGCCGGGACTCCTCGTGTTGAGTTCTTC. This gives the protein CASSQAGTPRVEFF.